A single sample gave rise to the 11 T cell receptor beta chains below, sequenced in a study of T cell responses to AZD1222 COVID-19 vaccine. Clones were read by immunoSEQ multiplex PCR, and TCRdb kept only the in-frame ones, dropping some. The top ten hold 17% of the sample, which has just over 65,000 clones, about 88% seen once. The sample was peripheral blood, taken on day 0 of AZD1222 vaccination. The receptors derive from an adult in good health.

The chain joins TRBV7-3 to TRBJ2-3; D perhaps matches TRBD2 (6 bases). The V and J ends lost 3 bases and 5 bases respectively, with 9 bases between them. Looked up from germline, CDR1 is SGHTA and CDR2 is FQGTGA. The CDR3 has 13 amino acids. The CDR3 bases are TGTGCCAGCAGCTTTGGGGGGTTAGATACGCAGTATTTT. The encoded protein is CASSFGGLDTQYF.

This chain links TRBV7-2 with TRBJ2-1, with 9 bases lining up with TRBD2. The V and J ends lost 3 bases and 7 bases, in that order; junction bases with no gene match: 13. The CDR3 loop spans 17 amino acids. The germline V gene has CDR1 SGHTA and CDR2 FQGNSA. The chain's CDR3 is CASSFVGGRALSNEQFF. The DNA for the CDR3 is TGTGCCAGCAGCTTCGTGGGCGGGAGGGCCCTATCAAATGAGCAGTTCTTC.

The chain recombines TRBV6-6 with TRBJ1-6; 7 nucleotides agree with TRBD1. This CDR3 is built from 15 residues. The junction had 4 bases not matched to a gene; V was cut back by 0 bases and J by 8 bases. Germline V gene lookup returns CDR1 MNHNY and CDR2 SVGAGI (reference sequence). CDR3 coding DNA: TGTGCCAGCAGTTACTCTAAGGACAGGTATTCACCCCTCCACTTT. Its translation: CASSYSKDRYSPLHF.

This chain uses TRBV30 with TRBJ1-1; possibly TRBD1 for D (6 bases). This CDR3 region has 14 residues. Trimming cost V 5 bases and J 3 bases, with 16 bases left between them. Germline V gene sequence: CDR1 GTSNPN, CDR2 SVGIG (reference sequence). The CDR3 DNA is TGTGCCTGGGGGGGCGACAGGACTTACACTGAAGCTTTCTTT. Its protein product is CAWGGDRTYTEAFF.

This chain uses TRBV4-1 with TRBJ1-3, with a possible D match to TRBD1 (6 bases). The V gene's germline CDR1 is MGHRA and CDR2 YSYEKL. Between the trimmed V and J ends, which lost 1 base and 1 base, there was a span of 11 bases. The CDR3 has 16 residues. CDR3 amino acids: CASSQVWGRSGNTIYF. In DNA, the CDR3 is TGCGCCAGCAGCCAAGTTTGGGGGCGATCTGGAAACACCATATATTTT.

The V call is TRBV5-3, the J call TRBJ1-1; D uncertain. TRBV5-3 counts as an open reading frame of uncertain function. CDR3 size: 13 residues. Trimming left V 4 bases short and J 11 bases short, with 18 bases between. The CDR3 loop is CARSPAPRRRAFF. The CDR3 bases are TGTGCCAGAAGCCCAGCACCCAGGCGGCGGGCTTTCTTT.

This CDR3 reads CASSRSSYNEQFF. The DNA for the CDR3 is TGTGCCAGCAGCAGGAGCTCCTACAATGAGCAGTTCTTC. V usage is TRBV6-5 and J usage is TRBJ2-1, with D uncertain. The germline V and J ends were trimmed by 6 bases and 0 bases, with 6 bases remaining between them. The CDR3 runs 13 residues. CDR1 and CDR2 from the germline V gene are MNHEY and SVGAGI.

Concerning this clone itself: An end of the junction differs from the germline gene, which may be a read error. This chain connects TRBV4-2 to TRBJ2-1, with TRBD2 matching 10 bases. The CDR3 runs to 15 residues. Germline CDR1 reads LGHNA; CDR2 reads YNFKEQ. The CDR3 nucleotides are TGTGCCAGCAGCCAAGACTCGACTAGCGGGCTTGAGGAGTTCTTC. It is translated as CASSQDSTSGLEEFF.

The chain carries TRBV5-1 and TRBJ2-7; 14 bases map to TRBD2. The CDR3 totals 15 residues. CDR1 and CDR2 (germline): SGHRS, YFSETQ. Germline trimming cut 4 bases from V and 4 bases from J; bases unmatched to any gene: 4. The CDR3 spells CASSAGLAGVYEQYF. For the CDR3, the DNA is TGCGCCAGCAGCGCGGGACTAGCGGGAGTTTACGAGCAGTACTTC. Full variable domain (rest looked up from reference TRBV5-1 and TRBJ2-7): KAGVTQTPRYLIKTRGQQVTLSCSPISGHRSVSWYQQTPGQGLQFLFEYFSETQRNKGNFPGRFSGRQFSNSRSEMNVSTLELGDSALYLCASSAGLAGVYEQYFGPGTRLTVT.

The chain joins TRBV6-5 to TRBJ1-4, with D possibly matching TRBD1 (6 bases). This CDR3 has 15 residues. Deletions cut 7 bases from V and 2 bases from J, with 14 bases between. CDR1 is MNHEY, CDR2 SVGAGI, per germline. The CDR3 nucleotides read TGTGCCAGCAAGCGGGGGGCGCGGACTAATGAAAAACTGTTTTTT. Its translation: CASKRGARTNEKLFF.

V is TRBV6-5 and J is TRBJ2-1; D is possibly TRBD1 (7 bases). In germline, CDR1 is MNHEY, CDR2 SVGAGI. This CDR3 is 13 amino acids long. The CDR3 is CALGRGAYNEQFF. The DNA for the CDR3 is TGTGCGCTCGGCAGGGGGGCATACAATGAGCAGTTCTTC.